A few counts support the clone carrying this T cell receptor beta chain. Its antigen is unidentified. TCRdb re-derived calls from the RT-PCR reads in MiXCR, one entry per CDR3 protein. Among a few hundred thousand distinct CDR3 sequences listed, just over 20% were seen once. This specimen comes from a study of response to subunit inactivated influenza vaccine. Study-wide results and limits: Each seasonal influenza vaccination recruits few new T cells, the authors suggested.

Material: PBMCs from blood, obtained about 20 months after vaccination. This TCR was recovered from a man between 50 and 69 years old who received an inactivated influenza vaccine.

CDR3 protein: CASSSRGEKLFF. The CDR3 coding sequence is TGTGCCAGCTCATCCAGGGGTGAAAAACTGTTTTTT. The chain couples TRBV18 to TRBJ1-4; possibly TRBD1 for D (6 bases). Germline values: CDR1 KGHSH, CDR2 LQKENI. This CDR3 region has 12 residues. Trimming stripped 5 bases from V and 7 bases from J, with 8 bases between.